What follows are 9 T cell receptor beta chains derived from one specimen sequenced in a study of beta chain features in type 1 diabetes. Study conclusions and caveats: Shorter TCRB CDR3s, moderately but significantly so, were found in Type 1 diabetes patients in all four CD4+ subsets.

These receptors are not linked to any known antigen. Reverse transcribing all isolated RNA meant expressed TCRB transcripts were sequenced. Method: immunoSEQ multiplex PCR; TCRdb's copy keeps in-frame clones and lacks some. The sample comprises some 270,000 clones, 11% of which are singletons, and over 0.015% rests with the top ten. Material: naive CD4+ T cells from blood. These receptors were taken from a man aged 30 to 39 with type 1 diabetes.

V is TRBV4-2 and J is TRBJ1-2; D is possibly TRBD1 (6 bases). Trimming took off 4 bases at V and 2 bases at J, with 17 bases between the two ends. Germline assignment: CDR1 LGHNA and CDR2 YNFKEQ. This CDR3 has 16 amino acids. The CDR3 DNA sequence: TGTGCCAGCAGCCTTAAGGGGGGGGGCAGGAACTATGGCTACACCTTC. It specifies CASSLKGGGRNYGYTF.

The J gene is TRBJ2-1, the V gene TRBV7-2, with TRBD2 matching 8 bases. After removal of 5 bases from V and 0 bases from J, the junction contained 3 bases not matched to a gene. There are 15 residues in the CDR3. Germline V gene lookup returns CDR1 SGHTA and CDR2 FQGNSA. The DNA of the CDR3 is TGTGCCAGCAGCCGCGGGGGGAGCTCCTACAATGAGCAGTTCTTC. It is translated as CASSRGGSSYNEQFF.

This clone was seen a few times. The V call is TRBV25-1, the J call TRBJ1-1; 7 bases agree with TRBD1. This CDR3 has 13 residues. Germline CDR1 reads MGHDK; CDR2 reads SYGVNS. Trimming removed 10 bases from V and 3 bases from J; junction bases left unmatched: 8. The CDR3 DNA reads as TGTGCCATCCAGGGGGAGTGGGACACTGAAGCTTTCTTT. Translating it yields CAIQGEWDTEAFF.

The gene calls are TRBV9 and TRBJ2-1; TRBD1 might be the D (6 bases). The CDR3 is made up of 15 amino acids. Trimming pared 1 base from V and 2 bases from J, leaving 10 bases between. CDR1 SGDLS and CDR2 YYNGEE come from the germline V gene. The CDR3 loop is CASSVQGLAYNEQFF. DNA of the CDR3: TGTGCCAGCAGCGTACAGGGGTTGGCCTACAATGAGCAGTTCTTC. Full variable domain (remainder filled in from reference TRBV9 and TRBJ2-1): DSGVTQTPKHLITATGQRVTLRCSPRSGDLSVYWYQQSLDQGLQFLIQYYNGEERAKGNILERFSAQQFPDLHSELNLSSLELGDSALYFCASSVQGLAYNEQFFGPGTRLTVL.

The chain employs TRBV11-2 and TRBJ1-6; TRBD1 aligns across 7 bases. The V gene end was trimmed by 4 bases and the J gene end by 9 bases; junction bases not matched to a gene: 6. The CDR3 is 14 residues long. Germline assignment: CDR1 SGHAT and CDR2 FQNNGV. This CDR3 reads CASSSYRGTSPLHF. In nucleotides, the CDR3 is TGTGCCAGCAGCTCTTACAGGGGTACTTCACCCCTCCACTTT.

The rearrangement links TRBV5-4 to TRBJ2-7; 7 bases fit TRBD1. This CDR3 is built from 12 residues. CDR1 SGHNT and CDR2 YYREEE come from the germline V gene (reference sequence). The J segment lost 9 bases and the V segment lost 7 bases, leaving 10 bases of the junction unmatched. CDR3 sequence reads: CASFDRDTVQYF. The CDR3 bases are TGTGCCAGCTTTGACAGGGATACAGTGCAGTACTTC.

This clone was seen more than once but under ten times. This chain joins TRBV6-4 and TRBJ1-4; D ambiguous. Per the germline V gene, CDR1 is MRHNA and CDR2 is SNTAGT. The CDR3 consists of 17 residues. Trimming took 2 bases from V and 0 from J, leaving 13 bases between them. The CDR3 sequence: CASSDGQVPATNEKLFF. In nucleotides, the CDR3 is TGTGCCAGCAGTGACGGCCAGGTTCCCGCAACTAATGAAAAACTGTTTTTT.

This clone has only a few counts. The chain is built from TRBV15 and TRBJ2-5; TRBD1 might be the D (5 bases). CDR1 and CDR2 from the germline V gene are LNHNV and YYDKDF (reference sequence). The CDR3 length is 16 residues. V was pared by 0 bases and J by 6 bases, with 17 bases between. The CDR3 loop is CATSRENPGLGKTQYF. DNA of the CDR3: TGTGCCACCAGCAGAGAGAACCCAGGGTTGGGAAAGACCCAGTACTTC.

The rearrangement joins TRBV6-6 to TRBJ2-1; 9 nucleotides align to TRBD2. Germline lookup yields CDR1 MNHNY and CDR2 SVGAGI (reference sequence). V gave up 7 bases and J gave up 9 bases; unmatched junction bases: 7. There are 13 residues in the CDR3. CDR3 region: CASKGGGAGEQFF. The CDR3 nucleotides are TGTGCCAGCAAGGGCGGGGGGGCCGGTGAGCAGTTCTTC.